Below are 2 T cell receptor beta chains sequenced from a single sample in a study of beta chain features in type 1 diabetes. Isolated RNA was reverse transcribed in full, so expressed TCRB transcripts were sequenced. Using immunoSEQ multiplex PCR, the repertoire was profiled, and TCRdb retains in-frame clones only, with some absent. The sample carries 200,000 to 250,000 clones, 27% recorded once. Material for sequencing was central memory CD4+ T cells from blood. These receptors all stem from a man aged 25 to 40 in good health.

This clone occurred a few times. The chain employs TRBV7-2 and TRBJ1-1; tentatively, D is TRBD1 (6 bases). CDR1 is SGHTA, CDR2 FQGNSA, per germline. V gave up 5 bases and J gave up 4 bases, with 14 bases separating them. The CDR3 consists of 14 residues. The CDR3 spells CASSLTGRGTEAFF. CDR3 nucleotide sequence: TGTGCCAGCAGCCTGACAGGTCGGGGCACTGAAGCTTTCTTT.

This clone showed up just once. The chain employs TRBV30 and TRBJ1-6; D call uncertain. This CDR3 is built from 13 residues. With 1 base removed from V and 5 bases from J, the gap between germline ends came to 6 bases. Germline V gene data show CDR1 as GTSNPN and CDR2 as SVGIG (reference sequence). As DNA, the CDR3 is TGTGCCTGGAGTGGCCTGAATAATTCACCCCTCCACTTT. The encoded protein is CAWSGLNNSPLHF.